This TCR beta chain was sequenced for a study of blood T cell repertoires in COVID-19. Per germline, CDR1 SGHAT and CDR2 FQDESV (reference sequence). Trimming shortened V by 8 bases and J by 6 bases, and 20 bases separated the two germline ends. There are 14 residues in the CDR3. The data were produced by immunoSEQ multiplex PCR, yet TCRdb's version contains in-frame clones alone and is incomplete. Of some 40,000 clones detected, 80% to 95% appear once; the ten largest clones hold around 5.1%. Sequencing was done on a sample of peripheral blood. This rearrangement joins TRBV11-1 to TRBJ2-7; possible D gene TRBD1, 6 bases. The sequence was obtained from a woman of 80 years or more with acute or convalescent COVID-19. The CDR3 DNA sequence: TGTGCCAGCGGTGCCGGGCCGCAGGGGAGCGAGCAGTACTTC. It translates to CASGAGPQGSEQYF.